This T cell receptor (beta chain) is drawn from a study of T-cell memory formation after mild COVID-19. Study in general: TCR clusters were mostly confined to one donor each.

General study findings and limits: Day 37-peaking second-wave clones had unconfirmed SARS-CoV-2 specificity. Prior to infection, memory already included some responding clones, suggesting cross-reactive memory joined.

With regard to this clonotype: Its antigen is currently unknown.

Germline lookup yields CDR1 LNHDA and CDR2 SQIVND (reference sequence). Trimming removed 1 base from V and 4 bases from J; junction bases left unmatched: 2. This CDR3 spans 16 amino acids. The 5'RACE method, run with constant-segment primers, produced TCR alpha and TCR beta cDNA libraries (carrying sample barcodes and UMIs). A single record per CDR3 protein comes from TCRdb applying MiXCR to the 5' RACE reads. The table records roughly 70,000 distinct CDR3 sequences, around 15% of them present only once. The V and J genes are TRBV19 and TRBJ2-1; 12 bases fit TRBD2. Material for sequencing was PBMCs or a T cell subset sorted from them (not recorded which). The receptor was derived from an adult woman who had mild COVID-19 (a few samples of this study predate the infection). Cell type and time point are not known. CDR3 in amino acids: CASSIGTSGTYNEQFF. DNA of the CDR3: TGTGCCAGTAGTATAGGGACTAGCGGGACGTACAATGAGCAGTTCTTC.